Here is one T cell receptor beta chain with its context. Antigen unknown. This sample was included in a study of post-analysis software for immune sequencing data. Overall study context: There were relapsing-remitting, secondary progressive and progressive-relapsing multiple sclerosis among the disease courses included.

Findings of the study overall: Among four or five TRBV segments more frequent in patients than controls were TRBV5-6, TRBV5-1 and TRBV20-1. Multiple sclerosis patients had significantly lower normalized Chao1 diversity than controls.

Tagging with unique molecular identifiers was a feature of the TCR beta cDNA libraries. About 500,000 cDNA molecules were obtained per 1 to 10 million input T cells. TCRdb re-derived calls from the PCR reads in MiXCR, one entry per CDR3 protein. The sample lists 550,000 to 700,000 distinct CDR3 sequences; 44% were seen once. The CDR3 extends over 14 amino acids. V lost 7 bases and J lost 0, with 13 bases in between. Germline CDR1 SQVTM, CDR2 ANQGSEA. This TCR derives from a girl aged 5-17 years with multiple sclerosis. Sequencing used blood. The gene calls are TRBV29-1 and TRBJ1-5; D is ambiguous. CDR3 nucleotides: TGCAGCGCCTCACGTGGCGTTAGCAATCAGCCCCAGCATTTT. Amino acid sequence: CSASRGVSNQPQHF.